This TCR beta chain originates from a study of blood T cell repertoires in COVID-19. Study summary: Collection of acute and convalescent COVID-19 samples took place in the United States, Italy and Spain.

The assay was immunoSEQ multiplex PCR, and TCRdb's table has in-frame clones only and misses some. The table has approximately 58,000 clones, 75% to 85% seen once; the top ten hold 4.5% to 7%. V was pared by 5 bases and J by 1 base, with 11 bases of the junction left unmatched. Germline V gene data show CDR1 as SGHAT and CDR2 as FQDESV (reference sequence). The CDR3 is 16 amino acids. This receptor was identified in a woman aged 60 to 75 with acute or convalescent COVID-19. This chain joins TRBV11-1 and TRBJ2-7, with 7 nucleotides matching TRBD1. Sequences were obtained from peripheral blood. CDR3 DNA sequence: TGTGCCAGCAGCCTTCAAACGAGACAGGGTTCCTACGAGCAGTACTTC. This sequence encodes CASSLQTRQGSYEQYF.